This T cell receptor beta chain was identified in a study of blood T cell repertoires in COVID-19. Study background: PBMCs, B-cell-depleted T cells, or T cells were the source of the cDNA or gDNA that made up the material.

The CDR3 extends over 15 amino acids. Trimming cost V 6 bases and J 3 bases, with 15 bases left between them. Germline loops: CDR1 WSHSY, CDR2 SAAADI. Original data processing: Estimates of nucleated cell counts were drawn from the amplification of reference gene primers. TCRdb keeps only in-frame clones here, not all; method: immunoSEQ multiplex PCR. V, J and clone size are those of that table, while D and trimming were read from the DNA. The data show 20,000 to 25,000 clones, 86% seen once. The chain links TRBV10-2 to TRBJ1-5; D uncertain. The sequence came from a human donor with acute or convalescent COVID-19. The donor label of this sample is uncertain. Source material: peripheral blood. For the CDR3, the DNA is TGCGCCAGCAGAAATGGAGGGAGTCCCAATCAGCCCCAGCATTTT. It specifies CASRNGGSPNQPQHF.